This T cell receptor (beta chain) emerged from a study of cytomegalovirus exposure and HLA in healthy donors. About the research overall: Around 78 million unique TCRs, all from HLA-typed donors, were included in an early release of the data. Study-level results: Data from an earlier analysis indicated that most TCR beta V segments were productive either about 90% or about 30% of the time.

Details on this clone: Its target is not known.

CDR3 length equals 14 residues. Trimming took 8 bases from V and 5 from J; bases not matched to a gene: 6. In germline, CDR1 is MRHNA, CDR2 SNTAGT. PCR was performed using 60 Vbeta and 13 Jbeta primers. Profiling relied on immunoSEQ multiplex PCR, and the TCRdb table lists in-frame clones only, not all of them. Among over 150,000 clones listed, less than 85% were seen once. The specimen sequenced was PBMCs. This clonotype originated in a man between 25 and 39 years old in good health and CMV-seropositive. The chain joins TRBV6-4 to TRBJ2-2; 9 nucleotides match TRBD1. The CDR3 nucleotides read TGTGCCAGCTCCCGGGACAGGGAAACCGGGGAGCTGTTTTTT. It encodes CASSRDRETGELFF.